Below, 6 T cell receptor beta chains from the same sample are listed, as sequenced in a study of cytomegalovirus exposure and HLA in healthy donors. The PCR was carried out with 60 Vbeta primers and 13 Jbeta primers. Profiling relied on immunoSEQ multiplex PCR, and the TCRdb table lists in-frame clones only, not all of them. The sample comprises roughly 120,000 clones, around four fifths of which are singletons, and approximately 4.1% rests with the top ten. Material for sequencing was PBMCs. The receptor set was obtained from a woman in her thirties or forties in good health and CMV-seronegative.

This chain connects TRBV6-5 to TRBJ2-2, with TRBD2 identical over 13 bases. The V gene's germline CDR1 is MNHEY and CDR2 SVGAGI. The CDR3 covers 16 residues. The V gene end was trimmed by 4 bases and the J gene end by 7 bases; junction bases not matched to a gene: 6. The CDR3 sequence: CASSSSGLAGNGELFF. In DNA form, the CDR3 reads TGTGCCAGCAGTTCCTCGGGACTAGCGGGGAACGGGGAGCTGTTTTTT.

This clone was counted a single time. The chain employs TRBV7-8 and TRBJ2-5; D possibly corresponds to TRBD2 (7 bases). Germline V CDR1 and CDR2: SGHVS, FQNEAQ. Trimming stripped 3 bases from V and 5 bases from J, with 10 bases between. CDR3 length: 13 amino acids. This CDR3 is CASSFGGRETQYF. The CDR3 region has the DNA TGTGCCAGCAGCTTCGGGGGGCGCGAGACCCAGTACTTC.

The CDR3: CASSPFGGSSYEQYF. CDR3 in DNA: TGTGCCAGCAGTCCCTTTGGGGGGAGCTCCTACGAGCAGTACTTC. J is TRBJ2-7 and V is TRBV6-5; a weak D match, TRBD2 (6 bases). V lost 5 bases, J lost 0 bases, and 14 bases lay in between. The CDR3 is 15 amino acids. The V gene's germline CDR1 is MNHEY and CDR2 SVGAGI.

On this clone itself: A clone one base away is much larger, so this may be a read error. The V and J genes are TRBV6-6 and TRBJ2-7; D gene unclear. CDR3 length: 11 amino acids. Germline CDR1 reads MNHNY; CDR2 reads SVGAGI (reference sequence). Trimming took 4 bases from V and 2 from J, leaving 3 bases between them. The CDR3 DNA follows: TGTGCCAGCAGTTCCGCCTACGAGCAGTACTTC. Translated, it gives CASSSAYEQYF.

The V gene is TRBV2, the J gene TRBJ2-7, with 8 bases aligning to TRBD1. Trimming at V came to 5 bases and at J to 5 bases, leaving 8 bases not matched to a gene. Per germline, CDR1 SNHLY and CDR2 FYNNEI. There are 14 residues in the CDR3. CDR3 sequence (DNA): TGTGCCAGCAGTTACCGGGACAGGATCAACGAGCAGTACTTC. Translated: CASSYRDRINEQYF.

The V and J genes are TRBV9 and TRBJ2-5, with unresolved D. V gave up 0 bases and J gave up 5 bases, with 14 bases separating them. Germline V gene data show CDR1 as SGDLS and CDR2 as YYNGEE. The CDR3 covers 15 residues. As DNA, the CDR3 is TGTGCCAGCAGCGTAGGTTCCAGGCAATGGGAGACCCAGTACTTC. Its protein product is CASSVGSRQWETQYF. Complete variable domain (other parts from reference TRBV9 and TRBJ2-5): DSGVTQTPKHLITATGQRVTLRCSPRSGDLSVYWYQQSLDQGLQFLIQYYNGEERAKGNILERFSAQQFPDLHSELNLSSLELGDSALYFCASSVGSRQWETQYFGPGTRLLVL.